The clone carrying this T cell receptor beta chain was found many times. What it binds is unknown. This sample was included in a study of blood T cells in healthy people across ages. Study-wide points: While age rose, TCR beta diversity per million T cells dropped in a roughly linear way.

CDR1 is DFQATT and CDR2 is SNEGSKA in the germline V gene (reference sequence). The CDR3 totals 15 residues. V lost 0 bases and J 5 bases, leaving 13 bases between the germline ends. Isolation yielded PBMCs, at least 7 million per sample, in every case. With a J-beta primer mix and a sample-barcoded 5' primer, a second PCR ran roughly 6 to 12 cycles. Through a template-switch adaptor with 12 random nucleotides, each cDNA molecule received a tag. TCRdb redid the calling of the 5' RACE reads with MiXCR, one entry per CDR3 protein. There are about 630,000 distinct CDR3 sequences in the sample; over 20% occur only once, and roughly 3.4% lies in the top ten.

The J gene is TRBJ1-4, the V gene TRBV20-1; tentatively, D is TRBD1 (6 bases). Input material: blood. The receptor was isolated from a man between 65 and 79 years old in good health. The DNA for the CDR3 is TGCAGTGCTAGAGATCTTGGGACAAGAAATGAAAAACTGTTTTTT. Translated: CSARDLGTRNEKLFF.